Shown below are 3 T cell receptor beta chains from a single sample sequenced in a study of cytomegalovirus exposure and HLA in healthy donors. Primers included in the PCR were 60 Vbeta and 13 Jbeta primers. This table comes from immunoSEQ multiplex PCR, and its TCRdb copy is limited to in-frame clones, with some not included. The sample contains about 190,000 clones, 81% of which appear only once. Sequencing used PBMCs. The receptors here all came from a man between 50 and 59 years old in good health and CMV-seronegative.

The chain combines TRBV19 with TRBJ1-4; TRBD1 agrees at 12 bases. The trim removed 9 bases at V and 8 bases at J, leaving 7 bases unmatched. CDR1 is LNHDA and CDR2 is SQIVND in the germline V gene (reference sequence). The CDR3 spans 14 residues. CDR3 coding DNA: TGTGCCAGCAGCCGGGACAGGGGGCCAGAAAAACTGTTTTTT. It codes for CASSRDRGPEKLFF.

The J gene is TRBJ1-6, the V gene TRBV7-9; TRBD1 matches 8 bases. Germline lookup yields CDR1 SEHNR and CDR2 FQNEAQ (reference sequence). Trimming removed 5 bases from V and 0 bases from J; junction bases left unmatched: 3. This CDR3 contains 16 residues. The CDR3, as DNA: TGTGCCAGCAGCAGACAGGGGCGCTCCTATAATTCACCCCTCCACTTT. It specifies CASSRQGRSYNSPLHF.

V gene TRBV6-5 combines with J gene TRBJ1-1; no reliable D call. Trimming took 6 bases from V and 1 from J, leaving 15 bases between them. This CDR3 contains 15 residues. From germline, CDR1 is MNHEY and CDR2 SVGAGI. As DNA, the CDR3 is TGTGCCAGCAGCCGAGGTGAAGAGTGGAACACTGAAGCTTTCTTT. Amino acids: CASSRGEEWNTEAFF.